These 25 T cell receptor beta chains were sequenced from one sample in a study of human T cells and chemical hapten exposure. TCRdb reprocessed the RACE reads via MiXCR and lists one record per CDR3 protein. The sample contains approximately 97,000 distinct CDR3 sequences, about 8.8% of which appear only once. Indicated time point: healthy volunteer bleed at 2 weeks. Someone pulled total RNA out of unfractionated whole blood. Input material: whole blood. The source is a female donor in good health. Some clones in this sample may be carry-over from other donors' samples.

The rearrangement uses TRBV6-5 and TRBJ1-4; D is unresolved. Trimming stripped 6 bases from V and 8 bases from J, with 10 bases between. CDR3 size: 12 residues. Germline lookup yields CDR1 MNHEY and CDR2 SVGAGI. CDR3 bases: TGTGCCAGCAGCCTTTTTGGCGAAAAACTGTTTTTT. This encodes CASSLFGEKLFF.

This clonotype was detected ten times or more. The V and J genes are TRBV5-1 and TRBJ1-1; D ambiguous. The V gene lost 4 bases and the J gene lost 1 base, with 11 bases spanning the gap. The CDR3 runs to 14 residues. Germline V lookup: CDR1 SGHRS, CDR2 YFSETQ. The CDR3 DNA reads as TGCGCCAGCAGCGAAATAGAATCGAACACTGAAGCTTTCTTT. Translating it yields CASSEIESNTEAFF.

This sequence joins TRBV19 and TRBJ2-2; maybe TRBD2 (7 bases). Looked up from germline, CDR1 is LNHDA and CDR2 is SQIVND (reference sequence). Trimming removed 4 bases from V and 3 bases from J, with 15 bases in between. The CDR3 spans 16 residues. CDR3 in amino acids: CASSSLADRHTGELFF. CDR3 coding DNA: TGTGCCAGTAGTAGCCTAGCGGACAGACACACCGGGGAGCTGTTTTTT.

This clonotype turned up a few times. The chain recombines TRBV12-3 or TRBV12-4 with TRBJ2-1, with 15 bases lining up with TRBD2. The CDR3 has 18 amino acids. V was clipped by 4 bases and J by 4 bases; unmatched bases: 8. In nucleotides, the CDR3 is TGTGCCAGCAGTTCTCTCGGACTAGCGGGAGGGCCGTACAATGAGCAGTTCTTC. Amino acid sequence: CASSSLGLAGGPYNEQFF.

The CDR3 coding sequence is TGTGCCAGCAGTGTTCTAGCGGGAGTTGGGGGTGGTTGGAAAGAGACCCAGTACTTC. This sequence encodes CASSVLAGVGGGWKETQYF. The rearrangement uses TRBV6-1 and TRBJ2-5, with 10 bases identical to TRBD2. The V gene end was trimmed by 4 bases and the J gene end by 3 bases; junction bases not matched to a gene: 17. The CDR3 loop spans 19 amino acids. CDR1 and CDR2 from the germline V gene are MNHNS and SASEGT.

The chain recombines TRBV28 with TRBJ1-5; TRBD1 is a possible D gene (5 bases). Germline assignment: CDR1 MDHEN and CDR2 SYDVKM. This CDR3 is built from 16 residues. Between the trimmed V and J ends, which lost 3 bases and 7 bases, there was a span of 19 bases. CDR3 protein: CASSLFSGLGVQPQHF. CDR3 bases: TGTGCCAGCAGTTTGTTCTCCGGGTTGGGGGTACAGCCCCAGCATTTT.

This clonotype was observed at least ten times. CDR3 loop: CASSGPASTDTQYF. The CDR3 DNA follows: TGTGCCAGCAGCGGTCCGGCCAGCACAGATACGCAGTATTTT. The chain has TRBV7-9 and TRBJ2-3; D is unclear. With 5 bases removed from V and 0 bases from J, the gap between germline ends came to 9 bases. The CDR3 is 14 residues long. Germline V gene data show CDR1 as SEHNR and CDR2 as FQNEAQ (reference sequence).

CDR3: CASSLWESEETQYF. The CDR3 nucleotides read TGTGCCAGCAGCTTGTGGGAGAGCGAAGAGACCCAGTACTTC. The chain employs TRBV11-2 and TRBJ2-5; possibly TRBD2 for D (5 bases). This CDR3 comprises 14 residues. CDR1 is SGHAT, CDR2 FQNNGV, per germline. V dropped 3 bases and J dropped 3 bases, with 11 bases sitting between them.

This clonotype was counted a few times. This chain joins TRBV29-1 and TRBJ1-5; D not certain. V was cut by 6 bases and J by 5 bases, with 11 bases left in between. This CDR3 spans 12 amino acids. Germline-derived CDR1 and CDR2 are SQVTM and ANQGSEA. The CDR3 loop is CSVAGVDQPQHF. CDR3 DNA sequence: TGCAGCGTGGCCGGGGTTGATCAGCCCCAGCATTTT. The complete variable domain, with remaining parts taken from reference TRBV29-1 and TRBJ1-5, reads SAVISQKPSRDICQRGTSLTIQCQVDSQVTMMFWYRQQPGQSLTLIATANQGSEATYESGFVIDKFPISRPNLTFSTLTVSNMSPEDSSIYLCSVAGVDQPQHFGDGTRLSIL.

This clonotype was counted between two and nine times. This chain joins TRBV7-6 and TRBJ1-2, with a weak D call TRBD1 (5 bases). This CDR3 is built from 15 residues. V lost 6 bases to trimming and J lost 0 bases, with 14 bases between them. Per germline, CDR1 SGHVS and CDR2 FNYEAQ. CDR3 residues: CASSSFMGANYGYTF. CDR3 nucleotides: TGTGCCAGCAGTTCCTTTATGGGGGCTAACTATGGCTACACCTTC.

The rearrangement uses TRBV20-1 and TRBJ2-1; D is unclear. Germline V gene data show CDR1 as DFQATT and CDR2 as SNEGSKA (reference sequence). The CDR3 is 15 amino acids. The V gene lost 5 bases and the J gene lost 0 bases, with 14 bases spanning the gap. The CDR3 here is CSAFLIRSSYNEQFF. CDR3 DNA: TGCAGTGCTTTTTTAATCCGGAGCTCCTACAATGAGCAGTTCTTC.

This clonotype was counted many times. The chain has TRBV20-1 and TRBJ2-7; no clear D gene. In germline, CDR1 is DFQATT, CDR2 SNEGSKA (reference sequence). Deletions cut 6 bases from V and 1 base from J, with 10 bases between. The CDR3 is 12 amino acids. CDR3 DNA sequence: TGCAGTGCAGCCCAGCAGTCCTACGAGCAGTACTTC. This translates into CSAAQQSYEQYF.

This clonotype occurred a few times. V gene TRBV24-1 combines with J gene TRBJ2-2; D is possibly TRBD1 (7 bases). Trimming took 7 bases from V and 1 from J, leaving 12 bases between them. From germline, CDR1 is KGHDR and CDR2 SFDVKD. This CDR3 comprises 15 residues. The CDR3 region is CATSGGQMNTGELFF. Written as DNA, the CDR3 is TGTGCCACCAGCGGGGGACAGATGAACACCGGGGAGCTGTTTTTT.

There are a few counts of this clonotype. CDR3 in DNA: TGCAGTGCTAGAGATACGGCGGACTCGAAGGCGCAGTACTTC. Translating gives CSARDTADSKAQYF. The rearrangement uses TRBV20-1 and TRBJ2-7, with D tentatively TRBD2 (5 bases). Germline V lookup: CDR1 DFQATT, CDR2 SNEGSKA (reference sequence). V was trimmed by 0 bases and J by 9 bases, leaving 18 bases between them. The length of the CDR3 is 14 residues.

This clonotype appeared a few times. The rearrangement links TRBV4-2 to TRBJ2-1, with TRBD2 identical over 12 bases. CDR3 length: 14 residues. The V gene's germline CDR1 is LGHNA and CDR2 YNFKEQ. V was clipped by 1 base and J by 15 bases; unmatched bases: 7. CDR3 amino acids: CASSQVLAGGIVFF. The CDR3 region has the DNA TGTGCCAGCAGCCAAGTCCTAGCGGGAGGGATAGTGTTCTTC.

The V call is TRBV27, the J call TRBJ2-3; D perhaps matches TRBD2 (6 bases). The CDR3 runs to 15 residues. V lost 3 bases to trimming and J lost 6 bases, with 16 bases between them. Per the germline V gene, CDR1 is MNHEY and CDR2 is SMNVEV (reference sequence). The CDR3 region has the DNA TGTGCCAGCAGTTTTCTGGCCAGGGAGGCGGATACGCAGTATTTT. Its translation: CASSFLAREADTQYF.

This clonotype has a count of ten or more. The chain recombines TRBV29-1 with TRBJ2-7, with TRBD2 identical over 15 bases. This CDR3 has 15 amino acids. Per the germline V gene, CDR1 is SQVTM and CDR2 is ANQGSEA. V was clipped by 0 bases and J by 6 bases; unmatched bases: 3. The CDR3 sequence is CSVEDPGLAGGEQYF. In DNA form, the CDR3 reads TGCAGCGTTGAAGATCCGGGACTAGCGGGAGGCGAGCAGTACTTC.

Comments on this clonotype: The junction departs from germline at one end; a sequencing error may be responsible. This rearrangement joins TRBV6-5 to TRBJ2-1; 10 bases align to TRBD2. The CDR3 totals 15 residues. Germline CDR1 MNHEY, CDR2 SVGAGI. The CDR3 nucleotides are TGTGCCAGCAGTCCTAGCGGGAGTTCCTACATTGAGCAGTTCTTC. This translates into CASSPSGSSYIEQFF.

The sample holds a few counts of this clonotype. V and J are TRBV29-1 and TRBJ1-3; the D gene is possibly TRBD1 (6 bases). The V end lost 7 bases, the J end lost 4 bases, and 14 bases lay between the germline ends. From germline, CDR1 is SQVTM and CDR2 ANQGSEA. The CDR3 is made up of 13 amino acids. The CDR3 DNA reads TGCAGCGGGGCAACAGGGTCAGGAAACACCATATATTTT. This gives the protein CSGATGSGNTIYF.

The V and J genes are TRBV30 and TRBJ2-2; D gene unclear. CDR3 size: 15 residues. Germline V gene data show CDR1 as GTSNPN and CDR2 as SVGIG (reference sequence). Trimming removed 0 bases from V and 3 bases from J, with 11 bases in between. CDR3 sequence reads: CAWSVRTWYTGELFF. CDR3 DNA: TGTGCCTGGAGTGTACGGACCTGGTACACCGGGGAGCTGTTTTTT.

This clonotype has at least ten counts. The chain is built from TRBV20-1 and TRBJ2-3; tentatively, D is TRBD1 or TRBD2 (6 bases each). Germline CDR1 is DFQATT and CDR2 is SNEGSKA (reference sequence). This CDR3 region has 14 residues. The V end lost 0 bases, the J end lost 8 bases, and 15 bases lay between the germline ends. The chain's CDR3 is CSAREGGPVGTQYF. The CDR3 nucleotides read TGCAGTGCTAGAGAGGGGGGCCCAGTTGGTACGCAGTATTTT.

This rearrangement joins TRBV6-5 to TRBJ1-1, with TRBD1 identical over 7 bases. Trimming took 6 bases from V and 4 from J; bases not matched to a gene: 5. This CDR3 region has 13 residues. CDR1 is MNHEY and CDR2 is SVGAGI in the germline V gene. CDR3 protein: CASSRPGGTEAFF. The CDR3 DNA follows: TGTGCCAGCAGCCGCCCAGGGGGCACTGAAGCTTTCTTT.

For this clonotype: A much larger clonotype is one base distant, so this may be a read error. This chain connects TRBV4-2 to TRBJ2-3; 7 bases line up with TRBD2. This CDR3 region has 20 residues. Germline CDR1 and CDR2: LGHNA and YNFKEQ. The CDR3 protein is CVSSQDSEGGSPYRGDTQYF. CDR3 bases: TGTGTCAGCAGCCAGGATTCTGAAGGCGGGAGCCCTTACCGGGGGGATACGCAGTATTTT.

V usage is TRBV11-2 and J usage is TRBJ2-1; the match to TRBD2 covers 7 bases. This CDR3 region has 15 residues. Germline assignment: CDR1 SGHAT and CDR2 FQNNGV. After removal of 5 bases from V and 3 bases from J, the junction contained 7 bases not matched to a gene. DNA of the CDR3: TGTGCCAGCAGCCCTCGACTAGCCAACTACAATGAGCAGTTCTTC. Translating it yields CASSPRLANYNEQFF. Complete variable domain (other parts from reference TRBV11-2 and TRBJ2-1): EAGVAQSPRYKIIEKRQSVAFWCNPISGHATLYWYQQILGQGPKLLIQFQNNGVVDDSQLPKDRFSAERLKGVDSTLKIQPAKLEDSAVYLCASSPRLANYNEQFFGPGTRLTVL.

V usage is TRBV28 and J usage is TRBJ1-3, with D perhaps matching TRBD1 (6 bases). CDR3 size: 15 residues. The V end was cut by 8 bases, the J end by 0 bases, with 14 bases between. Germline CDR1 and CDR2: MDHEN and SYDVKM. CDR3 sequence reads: CASLPGQISGNTIYF. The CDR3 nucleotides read TGTGCCAGCCTACCGGGACAAATCTCTGGAAACACCATATATTTT.